These 5 T cell receptor beta chains share one sample of origin, sequenced in a study of regulatory T cells in long-lasting Graves disease (dated by TCRdb to the early 2020s). Explained via the paper, the time point label denotes: newly diagnosed GD, antithyroid drugs for less than 3 months. For both TCR sequencing and RNA sequencing, RNA was extracted from PBMCs using TRIzol. Library preparation was by multiplex PCR. The reads were generated on an Illumina HiSeq 4000. iRepertoire HTBI primers and Arm-PCR amplification of CDR3 regions were used to construct TCR beta libraries. TCRdb ran its own pipeline on the public reads, namely fastp trimming at Q25 and MiXCR clone calling, and kept in-frame beta chains. Every distinct CDR3 protein forms one entry, paired with its most common genes and DNA. This sample comprises 450,000 to 600,000 distinct CDR3 sequences, roughly 14% of them detected only once. The biggest ten clones account for about 9.1% of the sample.

These same records also appear under a second study, on T cells in Graves' hyperthyroidism and ophthalmopathy.

The material was peripheral blood mononuclear cells (PBMCs), obtained at new diagnosis, from a patient treated with antithyroid drugs. The receptors were gathered from a man younger than 45 with Graves disease. Donor details come from another sample of the same person, matched by shared clones.

This clonotype came up many times. The chain has TRBV12-3 or TRBV12-4 and TRBJ1-1; 7 positions agree with TRBD1. V shed 3 bases, J shed 1 base, and the junction held 5 bases outside the gene matches. The CDR3 length is 15 residues. DNA of the CDR3: TGTGCCAGCAGTTTTCAACAGGGGCGGAACACTGAAGCTTTCTTT. Translating it yields CASSFQQGRNTEAFF.

This clonotype was recorded at least ten times. The chain joins TRBV28 to TRBJ2-1; D possibly matches TRBD1 or TRBD2 (5 bases each). The CDR3 has 20 residues. The germline V gene has CDR1 MDHEN and CDR2 SYDVKM. The V end was cut by 9 bases, the J end by 8 bases, with 38 bases between. DNA of the CDR3: TGTGCCAGTCAGGTGGTAGGGCAGGCCACTGGGGGTGGTACAAGGGATGAGCAGTTCTTC. It encodes CASQVVGQATGGGTRDEQFF.

Points on this clonotype: This may be a read error, as it is one base from a much larger clone. Since the CDR3 does not end with the conserved phenylalanine or tryptophan, this likely comes from a read error. The chain uses TRBV14 and TRBJ2-7, with 8 bases that match TRBD1. Germline V gene data show CDR1 as SGHDN and CDR2 as FVKESK. With V trimmed by 0 bases and J by 6 bases, 16 bases remained unmatched. This CDR3 comprises 18 residues. This CDR3 reads CASSQDWGQGATRGEQYL. In DNA, the CDR3 is TGTGCCAGCAGCCAAGACTGGGGGCAGGGGGCCACACGTGGCGAGCAGTACCTC.

This clonotype was counted a few times. The chain has TRBV11-1 and TRBJ1-1, with TRBD1 matching over 8 bases. The ends lost 3 bases at V and 5 bases at J; junction bases unmatched: 5. This CDR3 region has 14 residues. CDR1 and CDR2 from the germline V gene are SGHAT and FQDESV (reference sequence). CDR3 sequence: CASSFDRGRTEAFF. CDR3 nucleotide sequence: TGTGCCAGCAGCTTTGACAGGGGAAGAACTGAAGCTTTCTTT.

This clonotype showed up many times. V usage is TRBV7-2 and J usage is TRBJ2-1, with D possibly TRBD1 on 6 matching bases. CDR1 SGHTA and CDR2 FQGNSA come from the germline V gene. Deletions cut 3 bases from V and 5 bases from J, with 8 bases between. The CDR3 loop spans 13 amino acids. CDR3 protein: CASSFRDNNEQFF. CDR3 in DNA: TGTGCCAGCAGCTTTCGGGACAACAATGAGCAGTTCTTC.